What follows is one T cell receptor beta chain and its context. Antigen: not known. This sample stems from a study of STAT3 mutations in large granular lymphocyte leukemia. Overall study context: Roughly half of the longitudinally sequenced T-LGLL patients carried detectable canonical activating STAT3 mutations. Over half of T-LGLL patients had one or more immunosuppressive regimens. The study, taken as a whole, reports: Differing intervals and regimens complicate linking therapy response to clone burden. At least one immunodominant TCR beta clonotype appeared in every T-cell large granular lymphocyte leukemia patient. In several patients, dominant TCR clone burden exceeded STAT3 mutant burden, suggesting STAT3 mutation arose secondarily.

Sequenced by immunoSEQ multiplex PCR; TCRdb stores in-frame clones only, minus some. The sample carries 40,000 to 50,000 clones, around 80% recorded once. The CDR3 sequence is 14 residues long. CDR1 is MNHEY and CDR2 is SVGAGI in the germline V gene. V dropped 0 bases and J dropped 4 bases, with 9 bases sitting between them. The TCR sequence derives from a human donor with T large granular lymphocyte leukemia. Some clones in this sample may be carry-over from other donors' samples. Source material: PBMCs. The V call is TRBV6-5, the J call TRBJ1-2; no firm D call. CDR3 sequence reads: CASSYSLPSYGYTF. The CDR3 coding sequence is TGTGCCAGCAGTTACTCGCTTCCGTCCTATGGCTACACCTTC.